There are many counts of the clone carrying this T cell receptor (beta chain). What it binds is unknown. Unique molecular identifiers were incorporated when the TCRbeta library was constructed. MiXCR, run by TCRdb on the PCR reads, gives a single entry per CDR3 protein. The repertoire holds 210,000 or so distinct CDR3 sequences, with around 9.9% as singletons. The sample comes from a study of T-cell reconstitution after alpha-beta-depleted transplantation in children. Findings of the study overall: Two months or so post-transplant, alpha-beta T cells reportedly derived from several hundred expanded graft clones. Day-60 TCRbeta diversity that was high in some patients was derived from surviving recipient T cells and thymic progenitors. The authors attributed T-cell counts and diversity one year after transplant mostly to newly produced T cells.

Germline-derived CDR1 and CDR2 are LGHNA and YSLEER. CDR3 length: 13 amino acids. Trimming removed 0 bases at V and 6 bases at J, with 6 bases between. This clonotype was obtained from a child younger than two with acute myeloid leukemia, due to receive a stem cell transplant. The specimen comprised PBMCs, sampled before TCRalphabeta/CD19-depleted stem cell transplant. V gene TRBV4-3 combines with J gene TRBJ1-5; D remains unclear. CDR3 DNA sequence: TGCGCCAGCAGCCAAGATATGGGTCAGCCCCAGCATTTT. Translation gives CASSQDMGQPQHF.